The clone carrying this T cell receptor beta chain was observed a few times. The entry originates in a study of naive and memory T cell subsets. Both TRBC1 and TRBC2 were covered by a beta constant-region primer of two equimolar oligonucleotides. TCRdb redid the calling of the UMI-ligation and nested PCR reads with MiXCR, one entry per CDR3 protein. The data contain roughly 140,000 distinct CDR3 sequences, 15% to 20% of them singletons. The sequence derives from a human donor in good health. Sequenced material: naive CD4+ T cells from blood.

The CDR3: CASSPGLADTYEQYF. The CDR3 DNA follows: TGTGCCAGCAGCCCGGGACTAGCGGATACCTACGAGCAGTACTTC. This chain joins TRBV7-2 and TRBJ2-7, with 11 bases identical to TRBD2. This CDR3 is 15 amino acids long. V was pared by 5 bases and J by 2 bases, with 5 bases of the junction left unmatched. Per the germline V gene, CDR1 is SGHTA and CDR2 is FQGNSA.